This T cell receptor beta chain was captured in a study of cytomegalovirus exposure and HLA in healthy donors. Findings of the study overall: It was reported in a later analysis that an Asian-associated ancestry cluster showed fewer N-insertions than the approximately 700-donor mean. The authors enumerated over 150 TCR beta chains as linked to cytomegalovirus. Later on, an analysis tied over 15,000 TCR beta sequences to HLA alleles at 0.05 false discovery rate.

The CDR3 extends over 17 amino acids. With 3 bases removed from V and 4 bases from J, the gap between germline ends came to 22 bases. Germline CDR1 LNHDA, CDR2 SQIVND (reference sequence). The PCR employed 60 Vbeta primers together with 13 Jbeta primers. Using immunoSEQ multiplex PCR, the repertoire was profiled, and TCRdb retains in-frame clones only, with some absent. The data show over 200,000 clones, approximately 80% seen once. Nominally healthy donors were sampled, though unrecorded immune exposures were likely. A remark on this clone: Antigen: not known.

This chain joins TRBV19 and TRBJ2-7; possible D gene TRBD1, 6 bases. This clonotype was obtained from a woman in her forties in good health and CMV-seronegative. The sample was PBMCs. CDR3 DNA: TGTGCCAGTAGTATCTCTCGACGGGACACAACGACGTACGAGCAGTACTTC. Protein product: CASSISRRDTTTYEQYF.